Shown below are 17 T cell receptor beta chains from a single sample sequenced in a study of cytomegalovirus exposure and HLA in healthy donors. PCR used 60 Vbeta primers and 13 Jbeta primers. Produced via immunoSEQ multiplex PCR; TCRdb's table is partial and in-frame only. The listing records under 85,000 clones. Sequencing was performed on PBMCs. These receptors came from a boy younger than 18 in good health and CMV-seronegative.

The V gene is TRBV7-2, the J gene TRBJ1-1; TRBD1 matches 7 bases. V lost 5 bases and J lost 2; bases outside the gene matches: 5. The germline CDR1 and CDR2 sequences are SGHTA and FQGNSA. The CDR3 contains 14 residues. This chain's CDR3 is CASSPGTANTEAFF. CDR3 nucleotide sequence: TGTGCCAGCAGCCCGGGGACAGCAAACACTGAAGCTTTCTTT. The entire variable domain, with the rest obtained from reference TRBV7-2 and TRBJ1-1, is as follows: GAGVSQSPSNKVTEKGKDVELRCDPISGHTALYWYRQSLGQGLEFLIYFQGNSAPDKSGLPSDRFSAERTGGSVSTLTIQRTQQEDSAVYLCASSPGTANTEAFFGQGTRLTVV.

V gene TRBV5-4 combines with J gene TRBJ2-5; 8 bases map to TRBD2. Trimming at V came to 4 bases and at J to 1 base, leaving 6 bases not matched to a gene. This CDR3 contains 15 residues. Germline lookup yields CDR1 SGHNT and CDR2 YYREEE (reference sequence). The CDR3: CASSRGGRLQETQYF. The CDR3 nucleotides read TGTGCCAGCAGCCGGGGGGGTAGGCTCCAAGAGACCCAGTACTTC.

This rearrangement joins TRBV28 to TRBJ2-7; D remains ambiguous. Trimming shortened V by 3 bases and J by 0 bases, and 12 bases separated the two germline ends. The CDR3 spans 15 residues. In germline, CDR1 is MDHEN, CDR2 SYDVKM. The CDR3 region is CASSFVQTSSYEQYF. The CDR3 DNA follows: TGTGCCAGCAGTTTTGTACAGACAAGCTCCTACGAGCAGTACTTC.

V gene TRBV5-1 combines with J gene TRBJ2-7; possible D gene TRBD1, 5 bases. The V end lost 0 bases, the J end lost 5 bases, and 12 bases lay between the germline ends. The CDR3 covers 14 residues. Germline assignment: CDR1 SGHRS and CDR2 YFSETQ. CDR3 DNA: TGCGCCAGCAGCTTGGAGGGTTTAGGGGACGAGCAGTACTTC. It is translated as CASSLEGLGDEQYF.

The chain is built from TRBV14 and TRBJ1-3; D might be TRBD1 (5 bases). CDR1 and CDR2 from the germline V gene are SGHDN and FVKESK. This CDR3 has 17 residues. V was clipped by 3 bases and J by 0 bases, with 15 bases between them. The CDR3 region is CASSQGSWQGSGNTIYF. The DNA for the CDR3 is TGTGCCAGCAGCCAGGGGTCCTGGCAGGGCTCTGGAAACACCATATATTTT.

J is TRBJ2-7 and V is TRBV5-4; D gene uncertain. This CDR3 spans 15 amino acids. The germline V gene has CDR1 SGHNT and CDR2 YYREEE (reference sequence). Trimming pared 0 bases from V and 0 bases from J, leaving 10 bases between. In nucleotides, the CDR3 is TGTGCCAGCAGCTTGGCCGCAGACATCTCCTACGAGCAGTACTTC. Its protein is CASSLAADISYEQYF.

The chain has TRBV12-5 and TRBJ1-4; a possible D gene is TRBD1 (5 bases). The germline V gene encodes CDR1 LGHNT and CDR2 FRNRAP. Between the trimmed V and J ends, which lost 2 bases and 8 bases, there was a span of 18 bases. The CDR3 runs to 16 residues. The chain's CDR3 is CASGLTPGRAGEKLFF. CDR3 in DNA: TGTGCTAGTGGTTTGACCCCCGGCAGGGCAGGCGAAAAACTGTTTTTT.

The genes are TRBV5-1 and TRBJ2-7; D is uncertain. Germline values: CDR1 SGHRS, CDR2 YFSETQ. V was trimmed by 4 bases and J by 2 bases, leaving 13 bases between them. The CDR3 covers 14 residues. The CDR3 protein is CASSPEAVTYEQYF. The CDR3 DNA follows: TGCGCCAGCAGCCCCGAGGCGGTTACCTACGAGCAGTACTTC.

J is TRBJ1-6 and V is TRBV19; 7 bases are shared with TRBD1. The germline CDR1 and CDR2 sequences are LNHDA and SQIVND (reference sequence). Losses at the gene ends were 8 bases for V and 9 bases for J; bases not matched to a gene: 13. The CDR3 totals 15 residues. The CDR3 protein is CASQHSPGQPSPLHF. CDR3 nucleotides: TGTGCCAGTCAACACTCGCCGGGACAGCCTTCACCCCTCCACTTT.

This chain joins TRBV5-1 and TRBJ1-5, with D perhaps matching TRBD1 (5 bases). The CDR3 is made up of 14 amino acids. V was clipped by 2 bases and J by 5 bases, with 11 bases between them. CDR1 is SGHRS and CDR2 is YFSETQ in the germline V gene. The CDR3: CASSFGGRDQPQHF. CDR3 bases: TGCGCCAGCAGCTTCGGGGGGAGAGATCAGCCCCAGCATTTT.

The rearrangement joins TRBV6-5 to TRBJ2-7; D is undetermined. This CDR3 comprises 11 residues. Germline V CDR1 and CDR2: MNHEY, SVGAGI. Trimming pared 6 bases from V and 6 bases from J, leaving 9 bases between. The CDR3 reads CASSQVGEQYF. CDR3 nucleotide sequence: TGTGCCAGCAGCCAGGTTGGCGAGCAGTACTTC.

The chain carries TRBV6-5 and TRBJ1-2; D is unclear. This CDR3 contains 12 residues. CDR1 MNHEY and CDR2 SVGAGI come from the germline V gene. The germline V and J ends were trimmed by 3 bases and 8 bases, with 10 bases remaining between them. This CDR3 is CASSYFEGGYTF. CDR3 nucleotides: TGTGCCAGCAGTTATTTCGAGGGCGGCTACACCTTC.

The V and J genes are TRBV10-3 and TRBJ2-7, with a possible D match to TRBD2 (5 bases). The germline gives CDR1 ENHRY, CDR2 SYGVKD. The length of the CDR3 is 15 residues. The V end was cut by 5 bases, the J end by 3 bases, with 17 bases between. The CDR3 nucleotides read TGTGCCATCAGTAGTGACCGAATCGGAGGCTACGAGCAGTACTTC. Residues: CAISSDRIGGYEQYF.

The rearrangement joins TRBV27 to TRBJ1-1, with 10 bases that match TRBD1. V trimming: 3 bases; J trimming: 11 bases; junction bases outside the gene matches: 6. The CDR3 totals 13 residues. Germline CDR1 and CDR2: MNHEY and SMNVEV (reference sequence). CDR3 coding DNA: TGTGCCAGCAGTTTGGAGACAGGGGGCGATGCTTTCTTT. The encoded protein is CASSLETGGDAFF.

The CDR3 spells CASSWTGSEQYF. CDR3 nucleotides: TGTGCCAGCAGCTGGACAGGGAGCGAGCAGTACTTC. The chain recombines TRBV27 with TRBJ2-7; TRBD1 aligns across 8 bases. Germline V lookup: CDR1 MNHEY, CDR2 SMNVEV (reference sequence). The junction had 4 bases not matched to a gene; V was cut back by 6 bases and J by 6 bases. The CDR3 runs 12 residues.

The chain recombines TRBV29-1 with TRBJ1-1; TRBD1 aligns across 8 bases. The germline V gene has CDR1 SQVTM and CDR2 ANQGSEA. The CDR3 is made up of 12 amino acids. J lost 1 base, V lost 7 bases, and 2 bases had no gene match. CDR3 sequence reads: CSADRGNTEAFF. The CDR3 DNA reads TGCAGCGCTGACAGGGGGAACACTGAAGCTTTCTTT.

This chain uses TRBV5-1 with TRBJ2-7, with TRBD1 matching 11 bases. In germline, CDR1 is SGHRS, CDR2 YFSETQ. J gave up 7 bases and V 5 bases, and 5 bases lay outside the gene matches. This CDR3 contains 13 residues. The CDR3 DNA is TGCGCCAGCAGAGGACAGGGGGCTGGGGAGCAGTACTTC. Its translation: CASRGQGAGEQYF. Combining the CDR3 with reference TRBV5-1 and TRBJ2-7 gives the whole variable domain KAGVTQTPRYLIKTRGQQVTLSCSPISGHRSVSWYQQTPGQGLQFLFEYFSETQRNKGNFPGRFSGRQFSNSRSEMNVSTLELGDSALYLCASRGQGAGEQYFGPGTRLTVT.